This T cell receptor beta chain was captured in a study of blood T cell repertoires in COVID-19. The germline V gene has CDR1 SGHAT and CDR2 FQNNGV. This CDR3 comprises 18 residues. V shed 1 base and J 2 bases; nucleotides not matched to a gene: 8. This table comes from immunoSEQ multiplex PCR, and its TCRdb copy is limited to in-frame clones, with some not included. Among a few hundred thousand clones listed, approximately 88% were seen once. The sequence was obtained from a man aged 40-49 years with acute or convalescent COVID-19. V usage is TRBV11-2 and J usage is TRBJ2-5; the match to TRBD1 covers 12 bases. Sequenced sample: peripheral blood. The chain's CDR3 is CASSLGPGQGAFQETQYF. In DNA, the CDR3 is TGTGCCAGCAGCTTAGGGCCGGGACAGGGGGCATTTCAAGAGACCCAGTACTTC.